This T cell receptor (beta chain) was recovered during a study of beta chain features in type 1 diabetes. Findings and caveats of the study: Researchers report that Type 1 diabetes patients had moderately but significantly shorter TCRB CDR3s across all four CD4+ subsets.

Expressed TCRB transcripts were sequenced because the isolated RNA had all been reverse transcribed beforehand. TCRdb's table, derived via immunoSEQ multiplex PCR, lists solely in-frame clones and lacks some. The sample shows 52,000 or so clones, around 53% of them seen only once. Central memory, naive, regulatory and stem cell-like memory CD4+ cells were sorted by CD45RO/CCR7/CD25/CD127/CD95/CD27. V was pared by 2 bases and J by 2 bases, with 11 bases between. This CDR3 contains 15 residues. Germline CDR1 is ENHRY and CDR2 is SYGVKD. The sample holds a few counts of this clone. Its antigen is unidentified.

The TCR was taken from a woman between 35 and 50 years old with type 1 diabetes. Sequenced: Tregs from blood. The V call is TRBV10-3, the J call TRBJ2-3; D possibly corresponds to TRBD2 (5 bases). For the CDR3, the DNA is TGTGCCATCAGTGAGCAGCGGACCTACACAGATACGCAGTATTTT. Translated: CAISEQRTYTDTQYF.